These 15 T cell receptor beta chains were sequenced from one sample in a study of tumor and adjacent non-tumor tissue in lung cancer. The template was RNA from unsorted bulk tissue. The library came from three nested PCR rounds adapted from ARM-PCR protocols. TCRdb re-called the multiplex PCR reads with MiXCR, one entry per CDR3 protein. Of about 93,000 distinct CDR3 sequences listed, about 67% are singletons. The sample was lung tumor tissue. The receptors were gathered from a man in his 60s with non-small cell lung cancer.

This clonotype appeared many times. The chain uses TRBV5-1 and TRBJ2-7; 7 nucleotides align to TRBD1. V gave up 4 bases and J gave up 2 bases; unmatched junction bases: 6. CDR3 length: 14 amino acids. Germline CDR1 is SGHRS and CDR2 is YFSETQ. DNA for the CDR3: TGCGCCAGCAGCGACTCGGGACAGACCTACGAGCAGTACTTC. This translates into CASSDSGQTYEQYF.

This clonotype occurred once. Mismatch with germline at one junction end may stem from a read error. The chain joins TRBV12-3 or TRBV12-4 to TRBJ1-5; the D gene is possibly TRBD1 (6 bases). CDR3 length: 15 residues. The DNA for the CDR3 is TGTTCCAGCATCGGGGAGGGGGGCCCGCTGCCGGCCCAGCATTTT. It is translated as CSSIGEGGPLPAQHF.

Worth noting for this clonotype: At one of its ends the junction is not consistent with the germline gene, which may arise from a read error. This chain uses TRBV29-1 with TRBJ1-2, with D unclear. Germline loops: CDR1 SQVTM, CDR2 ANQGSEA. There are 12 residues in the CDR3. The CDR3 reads CSVEVKNYGYIF. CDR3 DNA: TGCAGCGTTGAAGTCAAAAACTATGGCTACATCTTC. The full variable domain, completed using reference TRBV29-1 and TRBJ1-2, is SAVISQKPSRDICQRGTSLTIQCQVDSQVTMMFWYRQQPGQSLTLIATANQGSEATYESGFVIDKFPISRPNLTFSTLTVSNMSPEDSSIYLCSVEVKNYGYIFGSGTRLTVV.

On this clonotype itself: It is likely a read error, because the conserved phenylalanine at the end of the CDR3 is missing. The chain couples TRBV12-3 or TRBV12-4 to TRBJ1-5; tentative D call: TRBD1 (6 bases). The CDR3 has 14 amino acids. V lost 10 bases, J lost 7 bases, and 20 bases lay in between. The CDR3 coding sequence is TGTGCCAACACTAACGACAGGTTAAACCAGCCCCAGCATATT. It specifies CANTNDRLNQPQHI.

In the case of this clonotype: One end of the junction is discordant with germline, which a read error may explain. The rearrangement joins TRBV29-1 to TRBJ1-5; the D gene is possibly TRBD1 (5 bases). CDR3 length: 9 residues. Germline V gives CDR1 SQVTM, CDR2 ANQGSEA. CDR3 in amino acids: CSVCTGGQF. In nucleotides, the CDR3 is TGCAGCGTGTGCACAGGCGGGCAATTT. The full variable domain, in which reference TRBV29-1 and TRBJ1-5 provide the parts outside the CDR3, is SAVISQKPSRDICQRGTSLTIQCQVDSQVTMMFWYRQQPGQSLTLIATANQGSEATYESGFVIDKFPISRPNLTFSTLTVSNMSPEDSSIYLCSVCTGGQFGDGTRLSIL.

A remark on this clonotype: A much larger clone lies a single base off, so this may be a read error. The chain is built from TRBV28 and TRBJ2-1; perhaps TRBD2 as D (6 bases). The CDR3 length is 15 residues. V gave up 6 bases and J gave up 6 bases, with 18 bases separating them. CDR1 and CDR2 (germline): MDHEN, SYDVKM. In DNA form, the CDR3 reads TGTGCCAGCAGCTTCGGGGGACCGAAGAGCAATGAGCAGTTCTTC. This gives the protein CASSFGGPKSNEQFF.

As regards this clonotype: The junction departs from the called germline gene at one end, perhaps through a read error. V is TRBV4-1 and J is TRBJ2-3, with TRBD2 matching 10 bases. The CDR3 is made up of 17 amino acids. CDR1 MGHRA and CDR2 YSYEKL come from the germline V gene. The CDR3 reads CAGSQGRRLAGVGMQYF. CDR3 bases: TGCGCCGGCAGCCAAGGGAGGCGACTAGCGGGTGTCGGTATGCAGTATTTT.

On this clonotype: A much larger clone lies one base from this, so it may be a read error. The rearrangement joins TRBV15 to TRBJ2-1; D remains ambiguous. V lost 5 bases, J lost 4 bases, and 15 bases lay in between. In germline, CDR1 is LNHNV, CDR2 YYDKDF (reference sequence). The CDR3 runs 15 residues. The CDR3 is CATSVPALWYNEQFF. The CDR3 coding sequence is TGTGCCACCAGCGTTCCCGCTCTCTGGTACAATGAGCAGTTCTTC.

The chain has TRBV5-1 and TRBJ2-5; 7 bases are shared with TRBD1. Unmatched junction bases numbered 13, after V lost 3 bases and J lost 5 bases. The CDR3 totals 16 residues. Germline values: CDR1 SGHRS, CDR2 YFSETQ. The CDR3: CASSSIGGAGWETQYF. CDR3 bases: TGCGCCAGCAGCTCGATAGGGGGCGCGGGTTGGGAGACCCAGTACTTC.

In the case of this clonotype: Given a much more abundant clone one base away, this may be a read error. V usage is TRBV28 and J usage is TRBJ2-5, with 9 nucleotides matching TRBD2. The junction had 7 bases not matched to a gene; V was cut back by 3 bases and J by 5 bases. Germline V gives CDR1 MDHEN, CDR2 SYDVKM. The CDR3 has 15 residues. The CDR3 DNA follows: TGTGCCAGCAGTTTCAGCGTAGCGGGAGCTGAGACCCAGTACTTC. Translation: CASSFSVAGAETQYF.

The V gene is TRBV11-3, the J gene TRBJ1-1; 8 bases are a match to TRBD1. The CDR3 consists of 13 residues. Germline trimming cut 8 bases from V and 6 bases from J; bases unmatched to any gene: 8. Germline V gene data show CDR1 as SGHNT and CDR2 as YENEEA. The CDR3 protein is CASHSQGGAEAFF. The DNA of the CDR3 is TGTGCCAGCCACTCACAGGGGGGCGCTGAAGCTTTCTTT.

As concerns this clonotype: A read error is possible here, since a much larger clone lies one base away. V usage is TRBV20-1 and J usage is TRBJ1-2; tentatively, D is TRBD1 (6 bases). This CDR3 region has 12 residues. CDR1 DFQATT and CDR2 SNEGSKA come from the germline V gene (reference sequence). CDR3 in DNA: TGCAGTGCTAGCCAGGGGAACTATAGCTACACCTTC. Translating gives CSASQGNYSYTF.

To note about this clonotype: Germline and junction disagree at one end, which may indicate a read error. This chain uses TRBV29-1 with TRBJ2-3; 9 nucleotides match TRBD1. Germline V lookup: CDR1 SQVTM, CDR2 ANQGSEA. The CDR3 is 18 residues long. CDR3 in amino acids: CSVTGGNNGATSTDTQYF. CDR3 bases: TGCAGCGTGACAGGGGGAAATAACGGGGCAACTAGCACAGATACGCAGTATTTC.

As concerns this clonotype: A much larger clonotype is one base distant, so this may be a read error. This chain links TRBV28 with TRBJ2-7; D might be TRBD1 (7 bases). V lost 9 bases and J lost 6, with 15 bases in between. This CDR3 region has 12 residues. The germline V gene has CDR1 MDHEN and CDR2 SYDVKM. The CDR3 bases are TGTGCCAGAAGTCGACAGGGACTCGAGCAGTACTTC. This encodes CARSRQGLEQYF.

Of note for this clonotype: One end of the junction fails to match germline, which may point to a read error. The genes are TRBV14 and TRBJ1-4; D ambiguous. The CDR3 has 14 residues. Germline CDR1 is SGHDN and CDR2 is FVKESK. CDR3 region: CDSSLQRGVEKLFF. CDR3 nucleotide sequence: TGTGACAGCAGCCTACAGCGGGGAGTTGAAAAACTGTTTTTT. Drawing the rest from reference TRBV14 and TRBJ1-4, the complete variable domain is EAGVTQFPSHSVIEKGQTVTLRCDPISGHDNLYWYRRVMGKEIKFLLHFVKESKQDESGMPNNRFLAERTGGTYSTLKVQPAELEDSGVYFCDSSLQRGVEKLFFGSGTQLSVL.